The 5 T cell receptor beta chains presented below share a single source sample, sequenced in a study of T cells in localized non-small cell lung cancer. Data came from immunoSEQ multiplex PCR; TCRdb stores just in-frame clones and leaves some out. The sample holds 70,000 to 75,000 clones, roughly 83% seen once. Sequencing used peripheral blood, obtained before any cancer treatment. The receptors stem from an older female donor with stage I lung adenocarcinoma.

This clone was found many times. This chain connects TRBV5-6 to TRBJ2-7, with 10 bases fitting TRBD1. The junction had 8 bases not matched to a gene; V was cut back by 2 bases and J by 6 bases. CDR1 and CDR2 (germline): SGHDT, YYEEEE. This CDR3 is 15 amino acids long. CDR3 protein: CASSLVAGTGAEQYF. The CDR3, as DNA: TGTGCCAGCAGCTTAGTAGCCGGGACAGGGGCCGAGCAGTACTTC.

This clone came up a few times. The rearrangement links TRBV29-1 to TRBJ2-1; TRBD2 agrees at 7 bases. In germline, CDR1 is SQVTM, CDR2 ANQGSEA. The CDR3 is made up of 12 amino acids. Germline trimming cut 1 base from V and 8 bases from J; bases unmatched to any gene: 2. The chain's CDR3 is CSVEGAGDEQFF. As DNA, the CDR3 is TGCAGCGTTGAAGGGGCGGGGGATGAGCAGTTCTTC.

The V call is TRBV11-3, the J call TRBJ1-6; D remains ambiguous. This CDR3 contains 14 residues. Per germline, CDR1 SGHNT and CDR2 YENEEA. The V gene lost 5 bases and the J gene lost 8 bases, with 13 bases spanning the gap. This CDR3 is CASSPKRVDSPLHF. In DNA, the CDR3 is TGTGCCAGCAGCCCTAAGAGGGTGGATTCACCCCTCCACTTT.

This clone was recorded a few times. The chain carries TRBV5-1 and TRBJ2-5, with 7 nucleotides matching TRBD2. Trimming at V came to 4 bases and at J to 3 bases, leaving 6 bases not matched to a gene. The CDR3 has 14 amino acids. CDR1 and CDR2 from the germline V gene are SGHRS and YFSETQ. The CDR3 reads CASSLQLAKETQYF. In nucleotides, the CDR3 is TGCGCCAGCAGCCTACAACTAGCGAAAGAGACCCAGTACTTC.

The chain has TRBV5-4 and TRBJ2-7; D is unclear. This CDR3 spans 14 amino acids. Germline V gives CDR1 SGHNT, CDR2 YYREEE (reference sequence). Deletions cut 0 bases from V and 2 bases from J, with 9 bases between. CDR3 protein: CASSLGQRTYEQYF. The CDR3, as DNA: TGTGCCAGCAGCTTGGGGCAGCGAACCTACGAGCAGTACTTC.